This T cell receptor beta chain was identified in a study of OX40 agonist ivuxolimab in advanced cancers. With regard to the full study: Ivuxolimab, which targeted the costimulatory receptor OX40 (CD134), was an agonistic, fully human IgG2 monoclonal antibody. Intravenous ivuxolimab was administered to patients every 2 weeks at six dose levels: 0.01, 0.1, 0.3, 1.5, 3 and 10 mg/kg. Among the roughly 52 dose-escalation patients, around 20 had hepatocellular carcinoma, some 15 melanoma, 9 renal cell carcinoma and 9 head and neck cancer. In the dose-escalation cohort, 82.7% of patients were male, and the mean age was roughly 60 years, with a range of roughly 20 to 80. Patients were allowed to have had prior anti-PD-1, anti-PD-L1 or anti-CTLA-4 therapy, and approximately 41% of the dose-escalation patients had previously received checkpoint inhibitors. Partial responses were achieved by three dose-escalation patients, of whom one had hepatocellular carcinoma and two had cutaneous melanoma. Peripheral TCRbeta sequencing aimed to test whether ivuxolimab altered TCR sequence diversity and caused clonal T-cell expansion. The monotherapy dose-escalation portion (N ≈ 57 patients) of the phase I ivuxolimab trial is reported in the paper. On the study overall, not on this receptor specifically: Partial responders in the 0.1-3.0 mg/kg groups had among the lowest normalized peripheral clonal expansion, especially among CD8+ T cells. Clonal expansion of both CD4+ and CD8+ blood T cells was observed from baseline to week 6 at doses 0.1 to 3.0 mg/kg. After ivuxolimab, CD8+ T cells had more expanded clones than CD4+ T cells on average. Which antigens the clonally expanded peripheral T cells were specific for was not determined. Low levels of normalized T-cell clonal expansion were also shown by some nonresponding patients.

About this clone: Its binding antigen is unknown. Nothing much larger sits one base from this clone, and base qualities are not available.

V is shortened by 2 bases, J by 6 bases, and the region joining them spans 11 bases. From its cysteine to its phenylalanine, the CDR3 spans 14 amino acids. The sequence is cut down to CDR3 DNA, 42 bases in frame from base 1. The germline V gene encodes CDR1 MNHEY and CDR2 SMNVEV (reference sequence). For sequencing of the TCRbeta CDR3 region, genomic DNA was extracted from the sorted cells. The immunoSEQ Assay was used to sequence the TCRbeta CDR3 regions. TCRdb carries this immuneACCESS record with in-frame sequences only. Its versions omit some clonotypes, under half of them owing to an unresolved V gene in the studies checked, with the rest unexplained. For this sample there are 40,000 or so clones; roughly 90% appear just once. The ten most abundant clones make up roughly 9.8% of the sample. Patients with autoimmune disease history or receiving systemic immunosuppression were excluded from the trial. In every dose cohort, peripheral blood was drawn for TCR sequencing at baseline, cycle 4 day 1, and cycle 7 day 1. Samples were obtained from an open-label, multicenter, first-in-human phase I dose-escalation trial of ivuxolimab. The trial enrolled adults with locally advanced or metastatic head and neck squamous cell, hepatocellular, melanoma or renal cell carcinoma. Before TCR sequencing, CD4+ and CD8+ T cells were separately sorted from peripheral blood.

The TCR was taken from an adult with an advanced solid tumor such as melanoma, head and neck, liver or kidney cancer. Sequenced material: CD4+ or CD8+ T cells sorted from blood, taken in a trial of the OX40 agonist ivuxolimab. The chain is encoded by TRBV27 joined to TRBJ1-5; the D gene cannot be named for sure. In nucleotide form, the sequence is TGTGCCAGCAGTTTAAACCCGTGGGGTCAGCCCCAGCATTTT. Translated, this is CASSLNPWGQPQHF.